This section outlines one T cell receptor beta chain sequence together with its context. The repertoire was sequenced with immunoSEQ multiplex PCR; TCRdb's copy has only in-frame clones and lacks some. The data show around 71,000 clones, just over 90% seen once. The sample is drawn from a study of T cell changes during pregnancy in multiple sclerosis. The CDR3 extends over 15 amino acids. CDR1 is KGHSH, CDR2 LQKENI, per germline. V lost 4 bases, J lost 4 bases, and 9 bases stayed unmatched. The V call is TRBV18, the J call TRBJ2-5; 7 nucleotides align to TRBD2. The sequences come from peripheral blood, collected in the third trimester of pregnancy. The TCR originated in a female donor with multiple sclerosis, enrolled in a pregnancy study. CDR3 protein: CASSHEGGIGETQYF. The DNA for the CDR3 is TGTGCCAGCTCACACGAGGGAGGGATCGGAGAGACCCAGTACTTC.